This TCR beta chain was identified in a study of OX40 agonist ivuxolimab in advanced cancers. Study information: The treatment was a fully human IgG2 OX40 agonist, ivuxolimab. Three patients, one with hepatocellular carcinoma and two with cutaneous melanoma, responded partially.

Patients with autoimmune history or systemic immunosuppression were excluded. V was clipped by 0 bases and J by 6 bases, with 9 bases between them. Germline V gene lookup returns CDR1 LGHNA and CDR2 YSLEER. There are 13 residues in the CDR3. With regard to this clone: The antigen is not known.

Method: immunoSEQ multiplex PCR; TCRdb's copy keeps in-frame clones and lacks some. The data show roughly 35,000 clones, about four fifths seen once. Findings and limits, study-wide: Averaged across samples, CD8+ T cells carried more expanded clones than CD4+ did.

This receptor was identified in an adult with an advanced solid tumor such as melanoma, head and neck, liver or kidney cancer. The sample here was CD4+ or CD8+ T cells sorted from blood, taken in a trial of the OX40 agonist ivuxolimab. The genes are TRBV4-3 and TRBJ2-7; D gene unclear. CDR3 nucleotide sequence: TGCGCCAGCAGCCAAGAGCTTCGGCGCGAGCAGTACTTC. It is translated as CASSQELRREQYF.